The rows below give T cell receptor beta chains drawn from one sample of a study of blood T cell repertoires in COVID-19. Method: immunoSEQ multiplex PCR; TCRdb's copy keeps in-frame clones and lacks some. The sample holds 95,000 to 150,000 clones, over 75% seen once. The sequenced sample was peripheral blood. These receptors were taken from a man aged 30 to 39 with COVID-19, enrolled during active disease. Both conserved end residues are part of each CDR3. The order of the fields is V gene, clone size, CDR3 length, D gene, J gene, CDR3 protein, CDR3 DNA. The D gene is left open where the match is weak. Rows may omit the clone size; those that give it use once, few, many or a size class.

>TRBV5-1|.|18|TRBD1|TRBJ1-4
CASSLAGQLLSAGEKLFF
TGCGCCAGCAGCTTGGCGGGACAGCTTCTATCGGCCGGTGAAAAACTGTTTTTT
>TRBV30|.|13|TRBD1|TRBJ1-5
CAWATGGEQPQHF
TGTGCCTGGGCGACAGGGGGAGAACAGCCCCAGCATTTT
>TRBV6-2/TRBV6-3|few|14|.|TRBJ1-5
CASSQQGNNQPQHF
TGTGCCAGCAGTCAACAGGGCAACAATCAGCCCCAGCATTTT
>TRBV5-4|.|17|.|TRBJ2-1
CASSLGGQTSSYNEQFF
TGTGCCAGCAGCTTGGGGGGCCAAACGAGCTCCTACAATGAGCAGTTCTTC
>TRBV11-2|.|16|.|TRBJ2-1
CASSPGTFSSYNEQFF
TGTGCCAGCAGCCCAGGGACTTTTAGCTCCTACAATGAGCAGTTCTTC
>TRBV10-3|once|12|.|TRBJ1-1
CAISEYGSGAFF
TGTGCCATCAGTGAGTATGGCTCGGGAGCTTTCTTT
>TRBV9|.|13|.|TRBJ1-2
CASSGYREGGYTF
TGTGCCAGCAGCGGGTACAGGGAAGGTGGCTACACCTTC
>TRBV27|.|14|TRBD2|TRBJ2-1
CASSAPGGYNEQFF
TGTGCCAGCAGTGCACCGGGGGGTTACAATGAGCAGTTCTTC
>TRBV7-8|.|14|.|TRBJ1-4
CASSLGGVYEKLFF
TGTGCCAGCAGCTTAGGGGGCGTATATGAAAAACTGTTTTTT
>TRBV28|.|14|TRBD1|TRBJ1-6
CASSLRQGSSPLHF
TGTGCCAGCAGTTTAAGACAGGGCAGTTCACCCCTCCACTTT
>TRBV6-5|.|12|.|TRBJ1-2
CASSYGGHGYTF
TGTGCCAGCAGTTACGGGGGCCATGGCTACACCTTC
>TRBV6-5|.|14|.|TRBJ1-1
CASSYTDRRTEAFF
TGTGCCAGCAGTTACACGGACAGACGAACTGAAGCTTTCTTT
>TRBV6-5|.|16|TRBD2|TRBJ2-5
CASSYLAGGPSETQYF
TGTGCCAGCAGTTACTTAGCGGGAGGGCCCTCGGAGACCCAGTACTTC
>TRBV7-2|few|14|TRBD1|TRBJ1-1
CASSFKDRDTEAFF
TGTGCCAGCAGCTTTAAAGACAGGGACACTGAAGCTTTCTTT
>TRBV29-1|.|12|TRBD2|TRBJ2-3
CSGTSGTDTQYF
TGCAGCGGGACTAGCGGCACAGATACGCAGTATTTT
>TRBV25-1|once|18|TRBD2|TRBJ2-2
CASSEMGLAGYLRGELFF
TGTGCCAGCAGTGAAATGGGACTAGCGGGTTACCTTCGGGGGGAGCTGTTTTTT
>TRBV6-5|.|13|.|TRBJ1-1
CASSYTTNTEAFF
TGTGCCAGCAGTTACACAACGAACACTGAAGCTTTCTTT
>TRBV19|.|13|.|TRBJ2-5
CASSWGQQETQYF
TGTGCCAGTAGTTGGGGCCAGCAAGAGACCCAGTACTTC
>TRBV5-1|.|14|TRBD1|TRBJ2-3
CASSSGQGMDTQYF
TGCGCCAGCAGCTCCGGACAGGGAATGGATACGCAGTATTTT
>TRBV5-5|.|16|TRBD2|TRBJ2-1
CASRQLGTSGYNEQFF
TGTGCCAGCAGACAACTCGGGACTAGCGGCTACAATGAGCAGTTCTTC
>TRBV5-1|.|14|TRBD1|TRBJ2-7
CASSTGQGFGEQYF
TGCGCCAGCAGCACGGGACAGGGGTTTGGCGAGCAGTACTTC
>TRBV28|.|17|TRBD2|TRBJ2-5
CASSNPLGTSGGETQYF
TGTGCCAGCTCAAATCCGCTCGGGACTAGCGGGGGAGAGACCCAGTACTTC
>TRBV11-3|.|14|.|TRBJ2-7
CASSPGFRVGEQYF
TGTGCCAGCAGCCCAGGCTTCAGGGTGGGGGAGCAGTACTTC
>TRBV29-1|.|14|.|TRBJ2-7
CSVEEPTEIYEQYF
TGCAGCGTTGAAGAGCCGACAGAGATCTACGAGCAGTACTTC
>TRBV28|.|14|.|TRBJ1-1
CASERGSSDTEAFF
TGTGCCAGCGAGAGGGGGTCGTCCGACACTGAAGCTTTCTTT
>TRBV18|.|14|.|TRBJ2-7
CASSPPQGWYEQYF
TGTGCCAGCTCACCACCTCAGGGTTGGTACGAGCAGTACTTC
>TRBV4-1|.|13|.|TRBJ1-6
CASSQEAVSPLHF
TGCGCCAGCAGCCAAGAGGCGGTTTCACCCCTCCACTTT
>TRBV6-2/TRBV6-3|.|18|TRBD2|TRBJ2-5
CASSYPLAGGKFVETQYF
TGTGCCAGCAGTTACCCGCTAGCGGGAGGGAAGTTCGTCGAGACCCAGTACTTC
>TRBV28|.|14|.|TRBJ1-2
CASKAVGVYYGYTF
TGTGCCAGCAAGGCGGTAGGAGTTTACTATGGCTACACCTTC
>TRBV4-1|.|14|TRBD1|TRBJ2-7
CASSLIGQGDEQYF
TGCGCCAGCAGCCTCATCGGACAGGGTGACGAGCAGTACTTC
>TRBV5-1|.|14|.|TRBJ2-3
CASSSFTREDTQYF
TGCGCCAGCAGCTCTTTTACTAGAGAAGATACGCAGTATTTT
>TRBV19|.|16|TRBD1|TRBJ1-1
CASSDSSGQAYTEAFF
TGTGCCAGTAGTGATTCATCGGGACAGGCGTACACTGAAGCTTTCTTT
>TRBV2|few|14|TRBD2|TRBJ2-7
CASSLLAGEGEQYF
TGTGCCAGCAGTCTACTAGCGGGAGAGGGCGAGCAGTACTTC
>TRBV3-1/TRBV3-2|.|15|.|TRBJ2-3
CASSPTGTSTDTQYF
TGTGCCAGCAGCCCGACAGGCACTAGCACAGATACGCAGTATTTT
>TRBV10-1|.|15|TRBD1|TRBJ1-4
CASNTTGATNEKLFF
TGCGCCAGCAACACCACAGGGGCAACTAATGAAAAACTGTTTTTT
>TRBV7-3|.|15|.|TRBJ2-3
CASSLTGGSTDTQYF
TGTGCCAGCAGCTTAACCGGGGGATCCACAGATACGCAGTATTTT
>TRBV5-4|.|15|TRBD2|TRBJ2-5
CASSPTSGRGETQYF
TGTGCCAGCAGCCCTACTAGCGGGAGGGGAGAGACCCAGTACTTC
>TRBV14|few|19|TRBD1|TRBJ1-3
CASSHAGGSMRFSGNTIYF
TGTGCCAGCAGCCATGCAGGGGGATCGATGAGGTTCTCTGGAAACACCATATATTTT
>TRBV11-3|.|12|.|TRBJ1-1
CASSFQGTEAFF
TGTGCCAGCAGCTTCCAGGGGACTGAAGCTTTCTTT
>TRBV30|.|15|TRBD1|TRBJ1-6
CAWSPGQGFPSPLHF
TGTGCCTGGAGCCCGGGACAGGGGTTTCCTTCACCCCTCCACTTT
>TRBV6-5|.|15|TRBD2|TRBJ2-3
CASSRSGRVTDTQYF
TGTGCCAGCAGCCGGAGCGGGAGGGTGACAGATACGCAGTATTTT
>TRBV13|.|17|TRBD2|TRBJ2-3
CASSHFLGGGSTDTQYF
TGTGCCAGCAGCCACTTCCTAGGCGGGGGAAGCACAGATACGCAGTATTTT
>TRBV10-3|.|15|TRBD2|TRBJ2-1
CAISPSGRAANEQFF
TGTGCCATCAGCCCGAGCGGGAGGGCCGCCAATGAGCAGTTCTTC
>TRBV30|.|12|.|TRBJ2-5
CAWDMGGGTQYF
TGTGCCTGGGATATGGGGGGTGGGACCCAGTACTTC
>TRBV28|.|14|TRBD1|TRBJ1-1
CASRNWDRVGNAFF
TGTGCCAGCAGAAACTGGGACAGGGTCGGGAATGCTTTCTTT
>TRBV28|.|12|.|TRBJ1-5
CASSLLDQPQHF
TGTGCCAGCAGTTTACTTGATCAGCCCCAGCATTTT
>TRBV29-1|.|14|TRBD1|TRBJ2-2
CSVVYRDRDGELFF
TGCAGCGTTGTTTACCGGGACAGGGACGGGGAGCTGTTTTTT
>TRBV4-1|.|12|.|TRBJ2-5
CASSQVKETQYF
TGCGCCAGCAGCCAAGTCAAAGAGACCCAGTACTTC
>TRBV7-9|.|15|.|TRBJ2-6
CASSRLSSGANVLTF
TGTGCCAGCAGCCGACTCAGCTCTGGGGCCAACGTCCTGACTTTC
>TRBV11-2|.|14|.|TRBJ1-2
CASSLAPTAYGYTF
TGTGCCAGCAGCTTAGCCCCGACAGCATATGGCTACACCTTC
>TRBV10-3|.|15|.|TRBJ2-7
CAISPTGMGSYEQYF
TGTGCCATCAGCCCGACAGGTATGGGCTCCTACGAGCAGTACTTC
>TRBV5-1|.|13|.|TRBJ1-2
CASSWGDVYGYTF
TGCGCCAGCAGCTGGGGGGACGTCTATGGCTACACCTTC
>TRBV5-1|.|14|.|TRBJ2-1
CASSWSLDRNEQFF
TGCGCCAGCAGCTGGAGCTTAGACCGCAATGAGCAGTTCTTC
>TRBV7-6|.|15|TRBD1|TRBJ1-6
CASSLATTGESPLHF
TGTGCCAGCAGCTTAGCTACTACAGGGGAATCACCCCTCCACTTT
>TRBV27|.|15|TRBD1|TRBJ1-4
CASSRRQGKGEKLFF
TGTGCCAGCAGTCGGCGACAGGGAAAGGGGGAAAAACTGTTTTTT
>TRBV7-2|once|15|.|TRBJ1-1
CASSLERFGGYEAFF
TGTGCCAGCAGCTTAGAACGGTTTGGCGGATATGAAGCTTTCTTT
>TRBV5-1|.|16|TRBD1|TRBJ1-2
CASSLDYPGQAYGYTF
TGCGCCAGCAGCTTGGACTACCCGGGACAGGCCTATGGCTACACCTTC
>TRBV5-4|.|11|.|TRBJ1-1
CASSLNTEAFF
TGTGCCAGCAGCCTTAACACTGAAGCTTTCTTT
>TRBV5-5|.|15|TRBD1|TRBJ1-3
CASSGDRVIGNTIYF
TGTGCCAGCAGCGGGGACAGGGTGATAGGAAACACCATATATTTT
>TRBV4-1|.|21|TRBD2|TRBJ2-1
CASSQEFSQRGGFYSYNEQFF
TGCGCCAGCAGCCAAGAATTTTCTCAGCGGGGGGGATTTTACTCCTACAATGAGCAGTTCTTC